This note documents a single TCR beta chain sequence. Trimming cost V 5 bases and J 0 bases, with 11 bases left between them. CDR1 and CDR2 (germline): GTSNPN, SVGIG (reference sequence). This CDR3 has 13 amino acids. The data originate from a study of T cells after yellow fever vaccination. Study-level findings and limits: Subsequent to the booster, the majority of primary-vaccination clones reappeared (less than 97% CD4, around 90% CD8). Abundant clonotypes from the bulk population could get into FACS-sorted repertoires as contaminants.

Each CDR3 protein is one row after TCRdb ran MiXCR on the 5' RACE reads. The sample shows 42,000 or so distinct CDR3 sequences, approximately 6.3% of them seen only once. The TCR was taken from a man aged 25 to 40 who received the YFV17D yellow fever vaccine. The rearrangement links TRBV30 to TRBJ2-7, with D possibly called TRBD1 or TRBD2 (5 bases each). This material consisted of CD8+ T cells not binding an NS4B(214-222) dextramer, sorted from PBMCs, taken 45 days after the yellow fever booster vaccination. CDR3 protein: CAWSRGSSYEQYF. The CDR3 DNA sequence: TGTGCCTGGTCGAGGGGATCCTCCTACGAGCAGTACTTC.